This T cell receptor (beta chain) was obtained from a study of blood T cell repertoires in COVID-19. On the study more broadly: Sources were T cells, B-cell-depleted T cells, or PBMCs; the material itself was cDNA or gDNA.

The participants were between roughly 18 and 89 years old and came from under 25 US areas. Allocation to cohorts depended on clinical history reported by the participants. In germline, CDR1 is LGHNA, CDR2 YNFKEQ. The CDR3 is 13 residues long. V was clipped by 4 bases and J by 7 bases, with 12 bases between them. As processed by the authors: Estimates of nucleated cell counts were drawn from the amplification of reference gene primers. Some clones are missing from TCRdb's copy, which holds only in-frame ones; the method was immunoSEQ multiplex PCR. Clone size and V and J calls were adopted from that table, with D and trimming inferred from the DNA. Here the sample spans 200,000 to 250,000 clones, approximately 90% being singletons.

The material sequenced was PBMCs or T cells enriched from blood (not recorded which). This sequence was found in a man aged 18 to 30 with acute COVID-19. The chain uses TRBV4-2 and TRBJ2-3, with TRBD1 as a possible D gene (6 bases). The chain's CDR3 is CASSPPGENTQYF. For the CDR3, the DNA is TGTGCCAGCAGCCCGCCAGGGGAAAATACGCAGTATTTT.